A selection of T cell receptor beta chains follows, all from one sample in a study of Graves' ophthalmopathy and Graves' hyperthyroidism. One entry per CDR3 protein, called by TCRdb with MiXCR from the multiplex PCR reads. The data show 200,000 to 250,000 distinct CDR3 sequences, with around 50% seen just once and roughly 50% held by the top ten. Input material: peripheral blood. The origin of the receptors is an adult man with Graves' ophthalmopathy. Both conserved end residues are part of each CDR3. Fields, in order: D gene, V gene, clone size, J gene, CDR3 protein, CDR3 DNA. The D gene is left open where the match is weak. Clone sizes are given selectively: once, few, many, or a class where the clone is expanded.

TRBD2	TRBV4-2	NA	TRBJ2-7	CASSQELAEREQYF	TGTGCCAGCAGCCAAGAACTAGCGGAGCGGGAGCAGTACTTC
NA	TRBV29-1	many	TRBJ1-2	CSVGAVTGYTF	TGCAGCGTTGGGGCAGTCACTGGCTACACCTTC
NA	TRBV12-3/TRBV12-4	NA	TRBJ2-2	CASSALGANTGELFF	TGTGCCAGCAGCGCGTTGGGGGCGAACACCGGGGAGCTGTTTTTT
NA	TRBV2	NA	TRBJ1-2	CASSTGGRASGYTF	TGTGCCAGCAGCACCGGTGGCAGGGCGAGCGGCTACACCTTC
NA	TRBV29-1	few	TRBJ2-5	CSAPDSLEEETQYF	TGCAGCGCCCCGGACAGCCTTGAGGAGGAGACCCAGTACTTC
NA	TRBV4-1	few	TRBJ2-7	CASSQDREGYEQYF	TGCGCCAGCAGCCAAGACAGGGAAGGCTACGAGCAGTACTTC
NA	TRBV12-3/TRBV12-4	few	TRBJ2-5	CASSFGQGDETQYF	TGTGCCAGCAGTTTCGGGCAGGGTGACGAGACCCAGTACTTC
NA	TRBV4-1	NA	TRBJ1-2	CASSREWDVRGYTF	TGCGCCAGCAGCCGCGAGTGGGATGTGCGAGGCTACACCTTC
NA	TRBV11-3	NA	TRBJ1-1	CASSLDRLKTEAFF	TGTGCCAGCAGCTTAGATAGGCTTAAGACTGAAGCTTTCTTT
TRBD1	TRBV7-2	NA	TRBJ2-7	CASSLAAGQGNEQYF	TGTGCCAGCAGCTTAGCGGCAGGACAGGGCAACGAGCAGTACTTC
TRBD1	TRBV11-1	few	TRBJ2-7	CASSPDRRDYEQYF	TGTGCCAGCAGCCCGGACAGGCGAGACTACGAGCAGTACTTC
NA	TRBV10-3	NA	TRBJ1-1	CATQRGSNTEAFF	TGTGCCACCCAAAGGGGCTCCAACACTGAAGCTTTCTTT
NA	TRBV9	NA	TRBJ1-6	CASSQELHSPLHF	TGTGCCAGCAGCCAAGAGCTGCATTCACCCCTCCACTTT
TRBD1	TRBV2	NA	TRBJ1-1	CASRTGWNTEAFF	TGTGCCAGTCGGACAGGGTGGAACACTGAAGCTTTCTTT
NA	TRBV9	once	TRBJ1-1	CASSQQGLAGAFF	TGTGCCAGCAGCCAACAGGGACTAGCGGGAGCTTTCTTT
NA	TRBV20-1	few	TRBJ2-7	CSARDEYEQYF	TGCAGTGCTAGAGATGAGTACGAGCAGTACTTC
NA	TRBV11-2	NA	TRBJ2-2	CASSPGLRYTGELFF	TGTGCCAGCAGCCCAGGGTTAAGGTACACCGGGGAGCTGTTTTTT
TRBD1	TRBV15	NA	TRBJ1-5	CATSRDQGAETQHF	TGTGCCACCAGCAGAGATCAGGGGGCGGAGACCCAGCATTTT
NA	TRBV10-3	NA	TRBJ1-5	CATSRPDQPQHF	TGTGCCACTAGCCGACCGGATCAGCCCCAGCATTTT
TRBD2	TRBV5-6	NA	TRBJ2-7	CASSGESGGAEEQYF	TGTGCCAGCAGCGGCGAGAGCGGGGGGGCGGAAGAGCAGTACTTC
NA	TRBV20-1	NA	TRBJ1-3	CSARGGPGQGNTIYF	TGCAGTGCTAGAGGGGGACCGGGACAAGGGAACACCATATATTTT
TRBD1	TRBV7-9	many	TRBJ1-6	CASRDSNSPLHF	TGTGCCAGCCGGGACAGTAATTCACCCCTCCACTTT
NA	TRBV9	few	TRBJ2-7	CASSATGRLDYEQYF	TGTGCCAGCAGCGCGACGGGACGCCTGGACTACGAGCAGTACTTC
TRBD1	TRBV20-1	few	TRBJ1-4	CSALGQGTNEKLFF	TGCAGTGCTCTTGGACAGGGAACTAATGAAAAACTGTTTTTT
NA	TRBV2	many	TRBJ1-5	CASSDRVNQPQHF	TGCGCCAGCAGTGACCGGGTCAATCAGCCCCAGCATTTT
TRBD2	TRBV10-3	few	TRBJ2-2	CAIFRTSGKDSGELFF	TGTGCCATCTTCAGGACTAGCGGGAAGGATTCCGGGGAGCTGTTTTTT
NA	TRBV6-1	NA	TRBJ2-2	CASKPMWSTGELFF	TGTGCCAGCAAGCCGATGTGGAGCACCGGGGAGCTGTTTTTT
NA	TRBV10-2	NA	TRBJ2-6	CASRVTSGANVLTF	TGTGCCAGCAGGGTTACCTCTGGGGCCAACGTCCTGACTTTC
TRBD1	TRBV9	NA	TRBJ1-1	CASSVPGQGFRGTEAFF	TGTGCCAGCAGTGTACCGGGACAGGGCTTTAGAGGCACTGAAGCTTTCTTT
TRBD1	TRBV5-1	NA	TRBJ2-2	CASSLEGQGGTGELFF	TGCGCCAGCAGCTTGGAAGGACAGGGAGGCACCGGGGAGCTGTTTTTT
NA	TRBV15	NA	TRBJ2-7	CATSRDRGRSYEQYF	TGTGCCACCAGCAGAGATCGGGGAAGATCCTACGAGCAGTACTTC
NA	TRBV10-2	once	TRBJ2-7	CASSESGRSYEQYF	TGCGCCAGCAGTGAGTCGGGGAGGTCCTACGAGCAGTACTTC
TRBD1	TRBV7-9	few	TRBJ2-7	CASSLRQGAGEQYF	TGTGCCAGCAGCTTGCGACAGGGGGCTGGCGAGCAGTACTTC
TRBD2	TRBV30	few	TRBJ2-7	CAWGTSDEQYF	TGTGCCTGGGGGACTAGCGACGAGCAGTACTTC
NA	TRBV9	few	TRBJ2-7	CASSATVVGEQYF	TGTGCCAGCAGCGCGACCGTAGTGGGCGAGCAGTACTTC
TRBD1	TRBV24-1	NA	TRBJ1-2	CATSDVGTGQGIYGYTF	TGTGCCACCAGTGATGTAGGCACGGGACAGGGAATCTATGGCTACACCTTC
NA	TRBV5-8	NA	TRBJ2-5	CASSLTTGEGETQYF	TGTGCCAGCAGCCTAACGACAGGGGAGGGAGAGACCCAGTACTTC
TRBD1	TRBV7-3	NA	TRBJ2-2	CASSSGQGADTGELFF	TGTGCCAGCAGCTCGGGACAGGGGGCGGACACCGGGGAGCTGTTTTTT
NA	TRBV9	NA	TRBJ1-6	CASSSMIQTSPLHF	TGTGCCAGCAGTTCAATGATCCAGACTTCACCCCTCCACTTT
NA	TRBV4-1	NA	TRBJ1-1	CASSQVGGAGTEAFF	TGCGCCAGCAGCCAGGTGGGGGGGGCAGGGACTGAAGCTTTCTTT
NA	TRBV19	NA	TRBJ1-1	CASSIDDSWNTEAFF	TGTGCCAGTAGTATTGATGACAGCTGGAACACTGAAGCTTTCTTT
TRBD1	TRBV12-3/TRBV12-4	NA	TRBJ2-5	CASSHRTGQETQYF	TGTGCCAGCAGCCATCGGACAGGACAAGAGACCCAGTACTTC
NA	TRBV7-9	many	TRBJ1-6	CASSLALGPNSPLHF	TGTGCCAGCAGCTTAGCGCTGGGACCAAATTCACCCCTCCACTTT
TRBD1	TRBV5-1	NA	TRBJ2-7	CASSPLLTPGQGGGIGAYEQYF	TGTGCCAGCAGCCCCTTGTTAACCCCGGGACAGGGTGGAGGTATCGGAGCCTACGAGCAGTACTTC
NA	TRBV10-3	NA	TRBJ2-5	CAISRLEGGVETQYF	TGTGCCATCAGCCGACTAGAAGGAGGGGTCGAGACCCAGTACTTC
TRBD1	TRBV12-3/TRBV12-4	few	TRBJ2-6	CASSLEMGTGTAF	TGTGCCAGCAGTTTAGAGATGGGGACAGGGACGGCTTTC
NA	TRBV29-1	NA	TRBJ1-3	CSVEDFGGNTIYF	TGCAGCGTTGAAGACTTCGGAGGAAACACCATATATTTT
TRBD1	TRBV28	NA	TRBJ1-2	CATLSHGTGTGTYGYTF	TGTGCCACCCTTTCTCATGGCACCGGGACAGGGACCTATGGCTACACCTTC
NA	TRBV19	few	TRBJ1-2	CASSIRDTRGYTF	TGTGCCAGTAGTATCCGAGACACCCGTGGCTACACCTTC
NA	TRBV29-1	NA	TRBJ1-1	CSVESTGNTEAFF	TGCAGCGTTGAGTCGACTGGAAACACTGAAGCTTTCTTT
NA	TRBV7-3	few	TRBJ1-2	CASSPRGEGIFGYTF	TGTGCCAGCAGCCCAAGGGGGGAGGGGATCTTTGGCTACACCTTC
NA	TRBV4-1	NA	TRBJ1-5	CASSVRGERNQPQHF	TGCGCCAGCAGCGTCAGGGGAGAACGCAATCAGCCCCAGCATTTT
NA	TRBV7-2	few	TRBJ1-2	CASSLDWAHNYGYTF	TGTGCCAGCAGCTTAGACTGGGCCCACAACTATGGCTACACCTTC
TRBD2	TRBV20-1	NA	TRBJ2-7	CSARASSGTYEQYF	TGCAGTGCTAGAGCCTCTAGCGGTACCTACGAGCAGTACTTC
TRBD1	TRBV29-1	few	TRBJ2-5	CSVEEGQGRETQYF	TGCAGCGTTGAAGAGGGACAGGGTCGAGAGACCCAGTACTTC
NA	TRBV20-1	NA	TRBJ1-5	CSARGDYRDKSNQPQHF	TGCAGTGCTAGAGGGGACTACAGGGATAAAAGCAATCAGCCCCAGCATTTT
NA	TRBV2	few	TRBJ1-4	CASSEVTTNEKLFF	TGTGCCAGCAGTGAGGTAACAACTAATGAAAAACTGTTTTTT
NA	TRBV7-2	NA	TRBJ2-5	CASSFTQGNGETQYF	TGTGCCAGCAGCTTCACTCAGGGGAACGGGGAGACCCAGTACTTC
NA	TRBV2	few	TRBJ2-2	CASRVDAGELFF	TGTGCCAGCAGAGTAGATGCCGGGGAGCTGTTTTTT